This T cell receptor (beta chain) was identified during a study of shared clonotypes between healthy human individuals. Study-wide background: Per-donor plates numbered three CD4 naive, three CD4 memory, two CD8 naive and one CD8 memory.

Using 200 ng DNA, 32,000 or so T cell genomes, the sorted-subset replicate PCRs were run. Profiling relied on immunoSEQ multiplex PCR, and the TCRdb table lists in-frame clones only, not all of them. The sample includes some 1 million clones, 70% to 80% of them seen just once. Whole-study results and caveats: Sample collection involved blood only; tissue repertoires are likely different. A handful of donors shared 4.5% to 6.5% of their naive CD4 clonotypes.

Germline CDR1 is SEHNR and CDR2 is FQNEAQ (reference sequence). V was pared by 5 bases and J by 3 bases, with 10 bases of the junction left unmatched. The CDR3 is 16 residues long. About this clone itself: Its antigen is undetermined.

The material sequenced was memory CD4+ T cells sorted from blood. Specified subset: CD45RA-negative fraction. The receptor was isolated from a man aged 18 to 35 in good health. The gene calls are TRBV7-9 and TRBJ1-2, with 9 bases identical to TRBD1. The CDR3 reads CASSATGTGIDYGYTF. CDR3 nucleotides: TGTGCCAGCAGCGCAACCGGGACAGGGATAGACTATGGCTACACCTTC. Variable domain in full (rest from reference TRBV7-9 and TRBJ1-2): DTGVSQNPRHKITKRGQNVTFRCDPISEHNRLYWYRQTLGQGPEFLTYFQNEAQLEKSRLLSDRFSAERPKGSFSTLEIQRTEQGDSAMYLCASSATGTGIDYGYTFGSGTRLTVV.